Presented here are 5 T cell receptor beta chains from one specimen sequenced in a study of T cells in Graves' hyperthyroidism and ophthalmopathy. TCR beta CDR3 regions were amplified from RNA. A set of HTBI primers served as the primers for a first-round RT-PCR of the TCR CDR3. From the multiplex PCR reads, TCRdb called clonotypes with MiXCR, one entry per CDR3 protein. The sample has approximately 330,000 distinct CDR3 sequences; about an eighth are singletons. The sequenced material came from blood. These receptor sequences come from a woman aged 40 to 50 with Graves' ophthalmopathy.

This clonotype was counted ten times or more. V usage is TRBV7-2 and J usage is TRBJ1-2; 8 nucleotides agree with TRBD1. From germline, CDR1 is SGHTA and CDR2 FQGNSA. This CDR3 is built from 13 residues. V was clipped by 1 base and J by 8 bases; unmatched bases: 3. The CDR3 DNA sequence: TGTGCCAGCAGCTTAGTCACAGGGGGAGGCTACACCTTC. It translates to CASSLVTGGGYTF.

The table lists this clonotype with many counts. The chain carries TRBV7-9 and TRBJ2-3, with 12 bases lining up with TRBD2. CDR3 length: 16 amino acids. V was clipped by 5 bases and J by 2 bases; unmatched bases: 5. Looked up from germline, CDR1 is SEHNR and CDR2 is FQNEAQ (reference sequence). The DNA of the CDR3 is TGTGCCAGCAGCCCTAGACTAGCGGGGGCCACAGATACGCAGTATTTT. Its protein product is CASSPRLAGATDTQYF.

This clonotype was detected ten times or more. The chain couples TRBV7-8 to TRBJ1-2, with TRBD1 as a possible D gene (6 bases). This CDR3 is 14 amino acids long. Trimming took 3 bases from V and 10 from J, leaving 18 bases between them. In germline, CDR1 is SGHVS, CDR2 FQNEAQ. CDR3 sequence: CASSFPMGGAAYTF. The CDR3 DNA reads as TGTGCCAGCAGCTTCCCCATGGGGGGGGCCGCCTACACCTTC. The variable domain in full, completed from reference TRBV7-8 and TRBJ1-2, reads GAGVSQSPRYKVAKRGQDVALRCDPISGHVSLFWYQQALGQGPEFLTYFQNEAQLDKSGLPSDRFFAERPEGSVSTLKIQRTQQEDSAVYLCASSFPMGGAAYTFGSGTRLTVV.

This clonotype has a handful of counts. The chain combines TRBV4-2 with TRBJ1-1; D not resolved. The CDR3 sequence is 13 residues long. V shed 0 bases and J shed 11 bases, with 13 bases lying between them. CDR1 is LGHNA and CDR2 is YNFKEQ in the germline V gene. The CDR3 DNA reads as TGTGCCAGCAGCCAAGAACGCTTCTCGAGGGCTTTCTTT. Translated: CASSQERFSRAFF.

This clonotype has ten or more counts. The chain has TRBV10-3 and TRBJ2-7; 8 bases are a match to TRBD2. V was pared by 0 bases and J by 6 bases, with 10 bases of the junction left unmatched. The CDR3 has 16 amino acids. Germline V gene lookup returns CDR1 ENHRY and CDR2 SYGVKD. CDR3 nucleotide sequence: TGTGCCATCAGTGAGTCCTTTGGGACTAGGACTGGCGAGCAGTACTTC. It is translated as CAISESFGTRTGEQYF.